This T cell receptor beta chain was identified during a study of control samples from healthy donors and cancer patients. The CDR3 sequence is 16 residues long. Germline CDR1 and CDR2: KGHDR and SFDVKD. After removal of 4 bases from V and 8 bases from J, the junction contained 11 bases not matched to a gene. The assay was immunoSEQ multiplex PCR, and TCRdb's table has in-frame clones only and misses some. The sample shows 150,000 to 200,000 clones, 80% to 90% of them seen only once. The table lists this clone with many counts. The same CDR3 also results from other DNA sequences found in this sample. The sequence was collected from a woman aged 25 to 39 in good health. The sample consisted of blood. This chain connects TRBV24-1 to TRBJ2-2; TRBD1 matches at 8 bases. The CDR3 loop is CATSDPGQGTTGELFF. CDR3 DNA: TGTGCCACCAGTGACCCCGGACAGGGTACTACGGGGGAGCTGTTTTTT.